These 15 T cell receptor beta chains were all obtained from the same sample, sequenced in a study of blood T cell repertoires in COVID-19. Generated by immunoSEQ multiplex PCR, the TCRdb table keeps only in-frame clones and is missing some. Of around 210,000 clones in the sample, 65% to 90% were seen once. Specimen: peripheral blood. All receptors come from a man aged 50 to 59 with COVID-19, enrolled during active disease.

The chain carries TRBV6-5 and TRBJ2-2; D is undetermined. CDR1 and CDR2 (germline): MNHEY, SVGAGI. V lost 6 bases and J 5 bases, leaving 4 bases between the germline ends. The CDR3 consists of 11 residues. DNA of the CDR3: TGTGCCAGCAGCCGTACCGGGGAGCTGTTTTTT. It translates to CASSRTGELFF.

The V gene is TRBV6-6, the J gene TRBJ1-1; TRBD1 might be the D (5 bases). V lost 10 bases, J lost 0 bases, and 12 bases lay in between. This CDR3 is built from 13 residues. Germline CDR1 and CDR2: MNHNY and SVGAGI (reference sequence). CDR3 sequence reads: CATSGQVNTEAFF. CDR3 in DNA: TGTGCCACCTCAGGGCAGGTGAACACTGAAGCTTTCTTT.

This rearrangement joins TRBV27 to TRBJ2-1; maybe TRBD2 (7 bases). This CDR3 is 14 amino acids long. Per germline, CDR1 MNHEY and CDR2 SMNVEV (reference sequence). Trimming left V 8 bases short and J 5 bases short, with 16 bases between. The CDR3 coding sequence is TGTGCCAGCTGGGTCAGGGGAGGGAACAATGAGCAGTTCTTC. Translating it yields CASWVRGGNNEQFF.

The J gene is TRBJ2-3, the V gene TRBV4-1, with 10 positions matching TRBD2. This CDR3 comprises 18 residues. The V gene's germline CDR1 is MGHRA and CDR2 YSYEKL. V lost 0 bases and J lost 6; bases outside the gene matches: 12. This CDR3 is CASSQDRASGGPWDTQYF. The DNA for the CDR3 is TGCGCCAGCAGCCAAGATCGAGCTAGCGGGGGCCCCTGGGATACGCAGTATTTT.

V gene TRBV3-1 (or the pseudogene TRBV3-2) combines with J gene TRBJ2-7, with 10 bases aligning to TRBD2. Losses at the gene ends were 5 bases for V and 4 bases for J; bases not matched to a gene: 5. This CDR3 region has 14 residues. CDR1 LGHDT and CDR2 YNNKEL come from the germline V gene (reference sequence). The CDR3 nucleotides read TGTGCCAGCAGCGCTCTTAGCGGGGGGTACGAGCAGTACTTC. Amino acids: CASSALSGGYEQYF.

The chain joins TRBV9 to TRBJ2-5; 8 nucleotides agree with TRBD2. The CDR3 totals 14 residues. V lost 2 bases to trimming and J lost 7 bases; unmatched junction nucleotides: 7. The V gene's germline CDR1 is SGDLS and CDR2 YYNGEE. The CDR3 sequence is CASSVRDTSGTQYF. The CDR3 region has the DNA TGTGCCAGCAGCGTTCGGGACACTAGCGGGACCCAGTACTTC.

The chain is built from TRBV9 and TRBJ1-1; D is unclear. Between the trimmed V and J ends, which lost 0 bases and 6 bases, there was a span of 12 bases. The CDR3 consists of 14 residues. Per the germline V gene, CDR1 is SGDLS and CDR2 is YYNGEE. The CDR3 DNA is TGTGCCAGCAGCGTAGACCAGGTGGGAGCTGAAGCTTTCTTT. This codes for CASSVDQVGAEAFF.

This clone was recorded a few times. The chain combines TRBV2 with TRBJ1-1; 7 positions agree with TRBD1. J lost 4 bases, V lost 4 bases, and 6 bases had no gene match. CDR3 length: 14 residues. Germline CDR1 reads SNHLY; CDR2 reads FYNNEI. The CDR3 DNA reads as TGTGCCAGCAGTGCTGAGGGGGCCGGCACTGAAGCTTTCTTT. Encoded protein: CASSAEGAGTEAFF.

The chain employs TRBV7-2 and TRBJ2-5, with 12 bases fitting TRBD2. CDR1 SGHTA and CDR2 FQGNSA come from the germline V gene. Trimming cost V 5 bases and J 7 bases; bases outside gene matches: 5. The CDR3 has 14 amino acids. CDR3 sequence: CASSPSSGGVTQYF. CDR3 sequence (DNA): TGTGCCAGCAGCCCCTCTAGCGGGGGGGTGACCCAGTACTTC.

This clone was seen once. The gene calls are TRBV5-1 and TRBJ2-3; TRBD1 aligns across 9 bases. CDR3 length equals 16 residues. V shed 4 bases and J 2 bases; nucleotides not matched to a gene: 8. Looked up from germline, CDR1 is SGHRS and CDR2 is YFSETQ. CDR3 residues: CASSGEQGAVTDTQYF. For the CDR3, the DNA is TGCGCCAGCAGCGGTGAACAGGGGGCTGTCACAGATACGCAGTATTTT.

J is TRBJ1-1 and V is TRBV5-4; maybe TRBD1 (5 bases). Germline V gene sequence: CDR1 SGHNT, CDR2 YYREEE (reference sequence). CDR3 length: 14 amino acids. Trimming removed 0 bases at V and 2 bases at J, with 8 bases between. The CDR3 sequence: CASSLAGHNTEAFF. The CDR3 DNA sequence: TGTGCCAGCAGCTTGGCCGGACATAACACTGAAGCTTTCTTT.

In its sample, this clone was seen once. The rearrangement joins TRBV30 to TRBJ2-6; perhaps TRBD2 as D (6 bases). The V gene's germline CDR1 is GTSNPN and CDR2 SVGIG (reference sequence). Trimming shortened V by 4 bases and J by 4 bases, and 17 bases separated the two germline ends. The CDR3 extends over 16 amino acids. CDR3 sequence (DNA): TGTGCCTGGACCCCCTTCCGGAGGGCAGGGGCCAACGTCCTGACTTTC. Its protein product is CAWTPFRRAGANVLTF.

The V and J genes are TRBV3-1 (or the pseudogene TRBV3-2) and TRBJ1-2, with a weak D call TRBD1 (5 bases). The germline gives CDR1 LGHDT, CDR2 YNNKEL (reference sequence). Between the trimmed V and J ends, which lost 1 base and 5 bases, there was a span of 14 bases. This CDR3 region has 15 residues. The CDR3: CASSQVTRAPYGYTF. The CDR3 DNA reads as TGTGCCAGCAGCCAAGTTACCAGGGCACCGTATGGCTACACCTTC.

The chain is built from TRBV18 and TRBJ2-7; 7 bases are shared with TRBD2. J lost 3 bases, V lost 3 bases, and 14 bases had no gene match. CDR1 and CDR2 (germline): KGHSH, LQKENI. This CDR3 has 17 residues. DNA for the CDR3: TGTGCCAGCTCACCGGTACCCGTTGGCGGGGGACGCTACGAGCAGTACTTC. It encodes CASSPVPVGGGRYEQYF.

The CDR3, as DNA: TGTGCCAGCAGCTTGTGGGCGCGGGAGCCCCAGCATTTT. It is translated as CASSLWAREPQHF. The rearrangement links TRBV5-8 to TRBJ1-5; D remains unclear. The CDR3 extends over 13 amino acids. Between the trimmed V and J ends, which lost 1 base and 8 bases, there was a span of 10 bases. The germline V gene has CDR1 SGHTS and CDR2 YDEGEE.